Listed here are 24 T cell receptor beta chains from one sample, sequenced in a study of PD-1 blockade in classical Hodgkin lymphoma. The time point here: newly diagnosed, previously untreated cHL patient sample. The method was immunoSEQ multiplex PCR; TCRdb's version includes in-frame clones alone and lacks a portion of them. This sample carries 15,000 to 20,000 clones, around 90% of them seen once, and the ten largest clones take about 4%. Material for sequencing was peripheral blood mononuclear cells (PBMCs). Receptors originate from a human donor with classical Hodgkin lymphoma.

The chain is built from TRBV20-1 and TRBJ1-2, with D unresolved. Germline values: CDR1 DFQATT, CDR2 SNEGSKA (reference sequence). The CDR3 contains 11 residues. The V gene lost 0 bases and the J gene lost 8 bases, with 7 bases spanning the gap. Written as DNA, the CDR3 is TGCAGTGCTAGAGAACCCCCCGGCTACACCTTC. This encodes CSAREPPGYTF.

The chain uses TRBV18 and TRBJ2-7; D might be TRBD1 (5 bases). The CDR3 sequence is 14 residues long. Germline V gives CDR1 KGHSH, CDR2 LQKENI. Trimming took 3 bases from V and 3 from J, leaving 12 bases between them. DNA of the CDR3: TGTGCCAGCTCACCCGAATTTCAGGGCTACGAGCAGTACTTC. Its translation is CASSPEFQGYEQYF.

The chain uses TRBV19 and TRBJ2-2, with D possibly being TRBD2 (5 bases). V lost 7 bases to trimming and J lost 0 bases, with 18 bases between them. This CDR3 is 17 amino acids long. CDR1 is LNHDA, CDR2 SQIVND, per germline (reference sequence). CDR3 nucleotide sequence: TGTGCCAGTATTAAAGGGCGTCGAGCGGCGAACACCGGGGAGCTGTTTTTT. Amino acid sequence: CASIKGRRAANTGELFF.

V is TRBV4-3 and J is TRBJ2-5, with 7 bases lining up with TRBD2. CDR1 LGHNA and CDR2 YSLEER come from the germline V gene. V lost 1 base and J lost 9; bases outside the gene matches: 14. This CDR3 comprises 16 residues. The CDR3 here is CASSQGSGDPRGAQYF. In DNA, the CDR3 is TGCGCCAGCAGCCAAGGGAGCGGGGACCCAAGAGGGGCCCAGTACTTC.

J is TRBJ1-1 and V is TRBV29-1; D is uncertain. This CDR3 spans 14 amino acids. V was trimmed by 4 bases and J by 1 base, leaving 13 bases between them. Germline V gene data show CDR1 as SQVTM and CDR2 as ANQGSEA. Here the CDR3 DNA reads TGCAGCGTTGTCGGACGGTCATGGAACACTGAAGCTTTCTTT. Protein product: CSVVGRSWNTEAFF.

The V gene is TRBV7-2, the J gene TRBJ2-1, with TRBD2 as a possible D gene (5 bases). CDR3 length equals 16 residues. Trimming removed 5 bases at V and 4 bases at J, with 18 bases between. Germline lookup yields CDR1 SGHTA and CDR2 FQGNSA. CDR3 in amino acids: CASSLGAQRSYNEQFF. CDR3 sequence (DNA): TGTGCCAGCAGCCTCGGCGCCCAGCGGTCTTACAATGAGCAGTTCTTC. The full variable domain, its missing parts supplied by reference TRBV7-2 and TRBJ2-1, is GAGVSQSPSNKVTEKGKDVELRCDPISGHTALYWYRQSLGQGLEFLIYFQGNSAPDKSGLPSDRFSAERTGGSVSTLTIQRTQQEDSAVYLCASSLGAQRSYNEQFFGPGTRLTVL.

The CDR3 sequence is CASRKTGTGVGYTF. CDR3 in DNA: TGTGCCAGCAGAAAGACCGGGACAGGGGTTGGCTACACCTTC. The chain has TRBV28 and TRBJ1-2; 10 bases are shared with TRBD1. V lost 6 bases, J lost 7 bases, and 8 bases stayed unmatched. CDR1 is MDHEN and CDR2 is SYDVKM in the germline V gene. The CDR3 length is 14 residues.

This chain connects TRBV7-3 to TRBJ2-2; the D gene is possibly TRBD1 (5 bases). This CDR3 has 15 residues. From germline, CDR1 is SGHTA and CDR2 FQGTGA. The V gene lost 5 bases and the J gene lost 0 bases, with 10 bases spanning the gap. CDR3 in amino acids: CASSNWGSNTGELFF. CDR3 DNA sequence: TGTGCCAGCAGCAATTGGGGCTCGAACACCGGGGAGCTGTTTTTT. Using reference TRBV7-3 and TRBJ2-2 for the parts outside the CDR3, the full variable domain is GAGVSQTPSNKVTEKGKYVELRCDPISGHTALYWYRQSLGQGPEFLIYFQGTGAADDSGLPNDRFFAVRPEGSVSTLKIQRTERGDSAVYLCASSNWGSNTGELFFGEGSRLTVL.

The chain has TRBV5-1 and TRBJ2-4; the D gene could be TRBD1 or TRBD2 (5 bases each). V lost 3 bases and J lost 0, with 22 bases in between. The germline V gene has CDR1 SGHRS and CDR2 YFSETQ. The CDR3 length is 19 residues. CDR3 region: CASSSGTRLGGLAKNIQYF. CDR3 nucleotides: TGCGCCAGCAGCTCTGGGACGCGCCTTGGAGGCCTAGCCAAAAACATTCAGTACTTC.

The chain carries TRBV5-4 and TRBJ2-7; 14 bases agree with TRBD2. V trimming: 1 base; J trimming: 7 bases; junction bases outside the gene matches: 1. The CDR3 extends over 14 amino acids. The V gene's germline CDR1 is SGHNT and CDR2 YYREEE (reference sequence). For the CDR3, the DNA is TGTGCCAGCAGCTTGCGGACTAGCGGGGGGGAGCAGTACTTC. It specifies CASSLRTSGGEQYF.

The V call is TRBV27, the J call TRBJ2-5, with 8 nucleotides matching TRBD2. CDR3 size: 15 residues. Per germline, CDR1 MNHEY and CDR2 SMNVEV (reference sequence). The V and J ends lost 5 bases and 5 bases, in that order; junction bases with no gene match: 10. CDR3 protein: CASSLNGGAMETQYF. CDR3 nucleotide sequence: TGTGCCAGCAGTCTCAACGGGGGGGCAATGGAGACCCAGTACTTC.

The chain is built from TRBV5-4 and TRBJ1-1; unclear D gene. The CDR3 runs 15 residues. The V end lost 4 bases, the J end lost 5 bases, and 18 bases lay between the germline ends. CDR1 is SGHNT and CDR2 is YYREEE in the germline V gene (reference sequence). CDR3 loop: CASSAVGGSETEAFF. Here the CDR3 DNA reads TGTGCCAGCAGCGCGGTAGGCGGGAGCGAGACTGAAGCTTTCTTT.

The rearrangement joins TRBV7-2 to TRBJ2-3; weak D call: TRBD1 (6 bases). This CDR3 spans 15 amino acids. Per the germline V gene, CDR1 is SGHTA and CDR2 is FQGNSA. The V end was cut by 4 bases, the J end by 1 base, with 12 bases between. CDR3 sequence (DNA): TGTGCCAGCAGCTCTCACAGGGTGGGCACAGATACGCAGTATTTT. Amino acids: CASSSHRVGTDTQYF.

The chain couples TRBV6-5 to TRBJ2-5, with 8 bases matching TRBD2. The germline gives CDR1 MNHEY, CDR2 SVGAGI. The CDR3 totals 14 residues. Losses at the gene ends were 4 bases for V and 2 bases for J; bases not matched to a gene: 3. Here the CDR3 DNA reads TGTGCCAGCAGTTCTACTAGCGGACAAGAGACCCAGTACTTC. This translates into CASSSTSGQETQYF.

This chain uses TRBV7-6 with TRBJ2-3; D not resolved. The CDR3 runs to 16 residues. Looked up from germline, CDR1 is SGHVS and CDR2 is FNYEAQ. Trimming stripped 1 base from V and 2 bases from J, with 13 bases between. The CDR3 loop is CASSLGDTTFTDTQYF. CDR3 DNA sequence: TGTGCCAGCAGCTTAGGCGACACGACTTTCACAGATACGCAGTATTTT.

This CDR3 is CASSESGVWRPQHF. As DNA, the CDR3 is TGTGCCAGCAGTGAAAGTGGGGTCTGGAGGCCCCAGCATTTT. V and J are TRBV6-1 and TRBJ1-5; D remains unclear. The V gene's germline CDR1 is MNHNS and CDR2 SASEGT. The CDR3 runs to 14 residues. The ends were cut back, 2 bases at V and 9 bases at J, with 14 bases in the middle.

The chain carries TRBV30 and TRBJ1-2; a possible D gene is TRBD1 (5 bases). The CDR3 consists of 14 residues. In germline, CDR1 is GTSNPN, CDR2 SVGIG (reference sequence). V dropped 0 bases and J dropped 9 bases, with 17 bases sitting between them. CDR3 sequence (DNA): TGTGCCTGGAGTGTAGGACCCGGGGCCCTTCGCTACACCTTC. It specifies CAWSVGPGALRYTF.

The chain joins TRBV9 to TRBJ1-1; D is perhaps TRBD1 (5 bases). Germline V gene lookup returns CDR1 SGDLS and CDR2 YYNGEE. This CDR3 region has 13 residues. Trimming left V 4 bases short and J 8 bases short, with 15 bases between. CDR3 protein: CASSTRQIGEAFF. The CDR3 DNA reads as TGTGCCAGCAGCACCCGACAGATCGGCGAAGCTTTCTTT. Complete variable domain (other parts from reference TRBV9 and TRBJ1-1): DSGVTQTPKHLITATGQRVTLRCSPRSGDLSVYWYQQSLDQGLQFLIQYYNGEERAKGNILERFSAQQFPDLHSELNLSSLELGDSALYFCASSTRQIGEAFFGQGTRLTVV.

The chain has TRBV5-4 and TRBJ2-3; D not certain. Germline CDR1 is SGHNT and CDR2 is YYREEE (reference sequence). The V end was cut by 3 bases, the J end by 0 bases, with 2 bases between. The CDR3 is made up of 12 amino acids. This CDR3 reads CASSSSTDTQYF. CDR3 DNA: TGTGCCAGCAGCTCCAGCACAGATACGCAGTATTTT.

The V gene is TRBV19, the J gene TRBJ1-5, with a tentative D call TRBD1 (5 bases). This CDR3 comprises 15 residues. The germline V gene has CDR1 LNHDA and CDR2 SQIVND (reference sequence). V was shortened by 5 bases and J by 0 bases, with 11 bases between the two germline ends. CDR3 sequence reads: CASSPRVNSNQPQHF. The CDR3 coding sequence is TGTGCCAGTAGTCCCAGGGTAAATAGCAATCAGCCCCAGCATTTT.

This rearrangement joins TRBV10-1 to TRBJ2-1; 11 bases align to TRBD2. CDR3 length: 20 amino acids. Germline loops: CDR1 WNHNN, CDR2 SYGVQD (reference sequence). The trim removed 0 bases at V and 7 bases at J, leaving 17 bases unmatched. The CDR3 loop reads CASSESGSGRARGHGNEQFF. DNA for the CDR3: TGCGCCAGCAGTGAGTCGGGTAGCGGGAGGGCGAGGGGCCACGGGAATGAGCAGTTCTTC.

The chain recombines TRBV7-2 with TRBJ1-1, with 7 bases aligning to TRBD1. The germline V gene has CDR1 SGHTA and CDR2 FQGNSA. The CDR3 has 13 residues. Germline trimming cut 3 bases from V and 8 bases from J; bases unmatched to any gene: 6. CDR3 in amino acids: CASSFKRQGEAFF. The DNA for the CDR3 is TGTGCCAGCAGCTTTAAGAGACAGGGCGAAGCTTTCTTT.

The J gene is TRBJ2-3, the V gene TRBV5-6; possibly TRBD2 for D (7 bases). The germline V gene encodes CDR1 SGHDT and CDR2 YYEEEE. The V end was cut by 7 bases, the J end by 5 bases, with 14 bases between. This CDR3 has 13 residues. The CDR3 region is CASRGARGDTQYF. CDR3 nucleotides: TGTGCCAGCCGGGGGGCGAGGGGAGATACGCAGTATTTT.

This chain uses TRBV18 with TRBJ2-7; no clear D gene. V lost 2 bases and J lost 2, with 10 bases in between. The CDR3 extends over 14 amino acids. Germline CDR1 is KGHSH and CDR2 is LQKENI. The CDR3 sequence: CASSPGSQPYEQYF. The CDR3 DNA sequence: TGTGCCAGCTCACCAGGTTCCCAGCCCTACGAGCAGTACTTC.